Detailed here is one TCR beta chain. The sample comes from a study of blood T cell repertoires in COVID-19. The CDR3 runs 19 residues. Trimming removed 0 bases at V and 4 bases at J, with 21 bases between. The germline V gene has CDR1 WNHNN and CDR2 SYGVQD (reference sequence). Produced via immunoSEQ multiplex PCR; TCRdb's table is partial and in-frame only. The sample holds roughly 75,000 clones, approximately 85% seen once. This receptor was taken from a man aged 50 to 60 with COVID-19, enrolled during active disease. The V and J genes are TRBV10-1 and TRBJ2-2, with D possibly being TRBD2 (6 bases). The sequencing input was peripheral blood. CDR3 in amino acids: CASSESPQAGRRGTGELFF. CDR3 in DNA: TGCGCCAGCAGTGAGTCTCCTCAAGCGGGCCGGCGGGGCACCGGGGAGCTGTTTTTT.